Presented here are 27 T cell receptor beta chains from one specimen sequenced in a study of cytomegalovirus exposure and HLA in healthy donors. PCR was performed using 60 Vbeta and 13 Jbeta primers. TCRdb's copy holds only in-frame clones and misses some; the assay was immunoSEQ multiplex PCR. Of about 130,000 clones in the sample, approximately 82% were seen once. Sequencing was performed on PBMCs. The receptors derive from a man in his forties or fifties in good health and CMV-seronegative.

The V and J genes are TRBV6-1 and TRBJ2-7; TRBD1 matches 7 bases. The germline V gene encodes CDR1 MNHNS and CDR2 SASEGT. The CDR3 covers 14 residues. With V trimmed by 2 bases and J by 4 bases, 5 bases remained unmatched. CDR3 DNA sequence: TGTGCCAGCAGTGAAACAGGGGCGCTGTACGAGCAGTACTTC. Amino acid sequence: CASSETGALYEQYF.

V gene TRBV18 combines with J gene TRBJ2-1; the D gene is possibly TRBD1 (5 bases). The CDR3 is 14 amino acids. The V and J ends lost 0 bases and 5 bases respectively, with 8 bases between them. CDR1 is KGHSH and CDR2 is LQKENI in the germline V gene. For the CDR3, the DNA is TGTGCCAGCTCACCACCCGACAGAAACAATGAGCAGTTCTTC. Its translation: CASSPPDRNNEQFF.

The V call is TRBV7-9, the J call TRBJ1-1; no definite D call. Germline-derived CDR1 and CDR2 are SEHNR and FQNEAQ (reference sequence). V lost 2 bases to trimming and J lost 0 bases, with 10 bases between them. The CDR3 runs to 15 residues. The CDR3 nucleotides read TGTGCCAGCAGCTTAATCGGGAACATGAACACTGAAGCTTTCTTT. It codes for CASSLIGNMNTEAFF.

The rearrangement links TRBV5-1 to TRBJ2-7; TRBD2 aligns across 16 bases. V lost 4 bases to trimming and J lost 0 bases; unmatched junction nucleotides: 7. The CDR3 length is 18 residues. Germline loops: CDR1 SGHRS, CDR2 YFSETQ. CDR3 in amino acids: CASSLRGLAGGISYEQYF. In DNA, the CDR3 is TGCGCCAGCAGCCTACGGGGACTAGCGGGGGGGATCTCCTACGAGCAGTACTTC.

V usage is TRBV7-3 and J usage is TRBJ2-1; D is ambiguous. CDR3 size: 13 residues. V was clipped by 4 bases and J by 3 bases, with 7 bases between them. Germline CDR1 reads SGHTA; CDR2 reads FQGTGA. DNA for the CDR3: TGTGCCAGCAGCTCCGGGTTCTACAATGAGCAGTTCTTC. Translation: CASSSGFYNEQFF.

This chain connects TRBV19 to TRBJ2-5; a weak D match, TRBD1 (5 bases). The CDR3 runs to 12 residues. The germline CDR1 and CDR2 sequences are LNHDA and SQIVND (reference sequence). The V gene lost 8 bases and the J gene lost 1 base, with 8 bases spanning the gap. The CDR3 nucleotides read TGTGCCAGTTCGCAGGGCCAAGAGACCCAGTACTTC. Translation gives CASSQGQETQYF.

The genes are TRBV5-1 and TRBJ1-2; 9 nucleotides line up with TRBD1. Losses at the gene ends were 4 bases for V and 9 bases for J; bases not matched to a gene: 10. Germline lookup yields CDR1 SGHRS and CDR2 YFSETQ. CDR3 length equals 14 residues. CDR3 bases: TGCGCCAGCAGCCAACCGGCAGGACAGGGGAGCTACACCTTC. Amino acid sequence: CASSQPAGQGSYTF. Based on the CDR3 plus reference TRBV5-1 and TRBJ1-2, the full variable domain is KAGVTQTPRYLIKTRGQQVTLSCSPISGHRSVSWYQQTPGQGLQFLFEYFSETQRNKGNFPGRFSGRQFSNSRSEMNVSTLELGDSALYLCASSQPAGQGSYTFGSGTRLTVV.

The rearrangement links TRBV27 to TRBJ1-2; no firm D call. The V and J ends lost 3 bases and 4 bases respectively, with 15 bases between them. This CDR3 spans 15 amino acids. Germline V gene data show CDR1 as MNHEY and CDR2 as SMNVEV (reference sequence). Here the CDR3 DNA reads TGTGCCAGCAGTTTGGGGTCACGGACTGGCTATGGCTACACCTTC. This gives the protein CASSLGSRTGYGYTF.

The chain has TRBV7-8 and TRBJ1-2; 7 bases agree with TRBD1. The CDR3 covers 14 residues. Unmatched junction bases numbered 7, after V lost 5 bases and J lost 4 bases. CDR1 is SGHVS, CDR2 FQNEAQ, per germline. In nucleotides, the CDR3 is TGTGCCAGCAGCCCAACAGGGGCCAGCTATGGCTACACCTTC. Its protein is CASSPTGASYGYTF.

V usage is TRBV9 and J usage is TRBJ1-4; a possible D gene is TRBD1 (5 bases). The germline gives CDR1 SGDLS, CDR2 YYNGEE. This CDR3 is 14 amino acids long. Trimming cost V 2 bases and J 5 bases, with 10 bases left between them. In nucleotides, the CDR3 is TGTGCCAGCAGCGTTGGGGGGTCGAATGAAAAACTGTTTTTT. It yields the protein CASSVGGSNEKLFF.

The V and J genes are TRBV28 and TRBJ1-1; D is undetermined. Germline V gene sequence: CDR1 MDHEN, CDR2 SYDVKM. Trimming shortened V by 5 bases and J by 4 bases, and 8 bases separated the two germline ends. The CDR3 extends over 12 amino acids. CDR3: CASSSGSTEAFF. The CDR3 nucleotides are TGTGCCAGCAGTAGTGGTAGCACTGAAGCTTTCTTT.

The gene calls are TRBV5-8 and TRBJ1-5, with 9 bases matching TRBD1. This CDR3 spans 15 amino acids. From germline, CDR1 is SGHTS and CDR2 YDEGEE. V lost 4 bases to trimming and J lost 5 bases; unmatched junction nucleotides: 7. Written as DNA, the CDR3 is TGTGCCAGCAGCAGCCTACAGGGGGCAGATCAGCCCCAGCATTTT. It codes for CASSSLQGADQPQHF.

A single count supports this clone. V usage is TRBV5-1 and J usage is TRBJ1-2, with D possibly TRBD1 on 5 matching bases. V lost 0 bases and J 4 bases, leaving 7 bases between the germline ends. Germline loops: CDR1 SGHRS, CDR2 YFSETQ. The CDR3 loop spans 13 amino acids. The CDR3 region has the DNA TGCGCCAGCAGCTTGGGACAGCTCTATGGCTACACCTTC. Amino acid sequence: CASSLGQLYGYTF.

The chain uses TRBV10-2 and TRBJ2-1; a possible D gene is TRBD1 (6 bases). Per germline, CDR1 WSHSY and CDR2 SAAADI. V was pared by 5 bases and J by 6 bases, with 11 bases between. This CDR3 is 13 amino acids long. CDR3 coding DNA: TGCGCCAGCAGTTCACAGGGCGGCAATGAGCAGTTCTTC. Amino acids: CASSSQGGNEQFF.

The chain combines TRBV2 with TRBJ1-4, with D perhaps matching TRBD1 (6 bases). This CDR3 comprises 15 residues. Trimming took off 2 bases at V and 5 bases at J, with 12 bases between the two ends. Per the germline V gene, CDR1 is SNHLY and CDR2 is FYNNEI. Written as DNA, the CDR3 is TGTGCCAGCAGTGAATCGGGGGGCAGGAATGAAAAACTGTTTTTT. Its protein is CASSESGGRNEKLFF.

Turning to this clone: An end of the junction differs from the germline gene, which may be a read error. CDR3 DNA sequence: TGTGCCAGCAGCTTGTCGACTAATTCCCCCCTCCACTTT. Its protein is CASSLSTNSPLHF. This chain links TRBV5-4 with TRBJ1-6; no reliable D call. The V gene's germline CDR1 is SGHNT and CDR2 YYREEE (reference sequence). CDR3 length equals 13 residues.

The chain carries TRBV9 and TRBJ2-1; no reliable D call. The CDR3 covers 16 residues. Germline V gives CDR1 SGDLS, CDR2 YYNGEE. Trimming removed 0 bases at V and 2 bases at J, with 12 bases between. The CDR3 bases are TGTGCCAGCAGCGTAGCTCGGGTAGCCACCTACAATGAGCAGTTCTTC. Protein product: CASSVARVATYNEQFF.

The V and J genes are TRBV2 and TRBJ1-2, with TRBD1 as a possible D gene (5 bases). Per the germline V gene, CDR1 is SNHLY and CDR2 is FYNNEI. CDR3 size: 14 residues. V was cut by 9 bases and J by 3 bases, with 17 bases left in between. CDR3 sequence reads: CASSARGKDYGYTF. The CDR3 DNA follows: TGTGCCAGTTCCGCACGGGGGAAGGACTATGGCTACACCTTC.

The V gene is TRBV2, the J gene TRBJ1-4; 8 nucleotides match TRBD1. J gave up 4 bases and V 0 bases, and 4 bases lay outside the gene matches. Germline lookup yields CDR1 SNHLY and CDR2 FYNNEI. CDR3 length equals 16 residues. The CDR3 DNA reads as TGTGCCAGCAGTGAAGCGTGGACAGGGCATAATGAAAAACTGTTTTTT. Residues: CASSEAWTGHNEKLFF.

The rearrangement links TRBV30 to TRBJ1-5; 8 bases fit TRBD1. This CDR3 region has 15 residues. V trimming: 0 bases; J trimming: 0 bases; junction bases outside the gene matches: 1. Germline loops: CDR1 GTSNPN, CDR2 SVGIG (reference sequence). The CDR3 DNA follows: TGTGCCTGGAGTGTAGGACAGGGTAGCAATCAGCCCCAGCATTTT. As protein: CAWSVGQGSNQPQHF.

The chain couples TRBV11-2 to TRBJ1-3; 8 positions match TRBD1. The CDR3 is 16 residues long. The germline CDR1 and CDR2 sequences are SGHAT and FQNNGV. Unmatched junction bases numbered 8, after V lost 5 bases and J lost 2 bases. CDR3: CASSTRTGSTGNTIYF. The CDR3 region has the DNA TGTGCCAGCAGCACTCGGACAGGGAGCACTGGAAACACCATATATTTT.

With respect to this clone: This sample also contains other DNA sequences that code for the same CDR3. The chain carries TRBV18 and TRBJ1-5; a possible D gene is TRBD1 (5 bases). The CDR3 runs to 13 residues. Germline V gene sequence: CDR1 KGHSH, CDR2 LQKENI. The V end was cut by 3 bases, the J end by 4 bases, with 7 bases between. The CDR3 protein is CASSPDRNQPQHF. CDR3 sequence (DNA): TGTGCCAGCTCACCCGACAGAAATCAGCCCCAGCATTTT.

The table lists this clone with a count of one. V and J are TRBV4-1 and TRBJ1-1, with 7 nucleotides matching TRBD1. This CDR3 has 15 residues. Germline values: CDR1 MGHRA, CDR2 YSYEKL. The trim removed 1 base at V and 5 bases at J, leaving 7 bases unmatched. The CDR3 here is CASSQGQGGKTEAFF. Here the CDR3 DNA reads TGCGCCAGCAGCCAAGGCCAGGGGGGAAAAACTGAAGCTTTCTTT.

This chain joins TRBV6-5 and TRBJ2-7, with TRBD2 matching over 8 bases. CDR1 MNHEY and CDR2 SVGAGI come from the germline V gene. V dropped 2 bases and J dropped 3; count of bases not matched to a gene: 9. This CDR3 region has 16 residues. The CDR3 bases are TGTGCCAGCAGTTACGTCCTTTCCGGGGGGGGCTACGAGCAGTACTTC. Translation: CASSYVLSGGGYEQYF.

The gene calls are TRBV5-1 and TRBJ2-7; D is unclear. The ends were cut back, 2 bases at V and 7 bases at J, with 16 bases in the middle. Germline V gives CDR1 SGHRS, CDR2 YFSETQ. The CDR3 has 14 amino acids. The CDR3 DNA reads TGCGCCAGCAGCTTAGGCGTTGCGGCGCGAGAGCAGTACTTC. It yields the protein CASSLGVAAREQYF.

The rearrangement uses TRBV10-3 and TRBJ1-2; perhaps TRBD1 as D (6 bases). The germline gives CDR1 ENHRY, CDR2 SYGVKD. This CDR3 has 13 residues. V lost 6 bases and J lost 7, with 15 bases in between. CDR3 region: CAIREPDSAGYTF. CDR3 sequence (DNA): TGTGCCATCAGGGAACCGGACAGTGCTGGCTACACCTTC.

The chain links TRBV7-9 to TRBJ1-1; 7 bases are a match to TRBD1. Germline V gives CDR1 SEHNR, CDR2 FQNEAQ (reference sequence). The junction had 6 bases not matched to a gene; V was cut back by 3 bases and J by 5 bases. The CDR3 is 14 amino acids. This chain's CDR3 is CASSFNRGGTEAFF. The CDR3 DNA sequence: TGTGCCAGCAGCTTCAACAGGGGTGGGACTGAAGCTTTCTTT.